Listed below are T cell receptor beta chains from one sample, sequenced in a study of T cell clones after liver transplantation. Measured with immunoSEQ multiplex PCR; TCRdb has only the in-frame clones, and not every one. The sample lists 50,000 to 60,000 clones, around two thirds occurring once. The starting material was CD4+ T cells from blood, obtained at the roughly 16-month timepoint. These receptors all come from a human patient who received a liver transplant. The graft donor may have contributed some T cells. CDR3s include the opening cysteine and the closing phenylalanine or tryptophan.

CDR3,J,V
CASSGSTDTQYF,TRBJ2-3,TRBV6-1
CASSLKQGRPFF,TRBJ1-1,TRBV6-6
CASSLEQGGNTGELFF,TRBJ2-2,TRBV11-3
CASQSDSVDTQYF,TRBJ2-3,TRBV19
CASSPGTSGSRGQETQYF,TRBJ2-5,TRBV7-9
CASSSYYNEQFF,TRBJ2-1,TRBV11-2
CASKWDTDTQYF,TRBJ2-3,TRBV10-2
CASSAQPRPASGANVLTF,TRBJ2-6,TRBV9
CASSFDSGTGGGYTF,TRBJ1-2,TRBV7-9
CASSAPAGEKLFF,TRBJ1-4,TRBV2
CASSSRWGYTF,TRBJ1-2,TRBV5-6
CASKSGTGAKTQYF,TRBJ2-5,TRBV19
CASRIQTGGWTDTQYF,TRBJ2-3,TRBV5-1
CASSSGTGETGNQPQHF,TRBJ1-5,TRBV5-1
CASSVGKGGQTNYGYTF,TRBJ1-2,TRBV9
CASSHQGGTDTQYF,TRBJ2-3,TRBV7-9